These 31 T cell receptor beta chains share one sample of origin, sequenced in a study of blood T cell repertoires in COVID-19. Assay: immunoSEQ multiplex PCR; the TCRdb copy retains only in-frame clones and omits some. The top ten hold about 2.2% of the sample, which has 250,000 to 300,000 clones, roughly 87% seen once. Sequencing used peripheral blood. These receptor sequences come from a woman aged 50 to 60 who had recovered from COVID-19.

The CDR3 spells CASSNLAGTGNTIYF. CDR3 DNA sequence: TGTGCCAGTAGTAACCTGGCGGGCACTGGAAACACCATATATTTT. The chain couples TRBV19 to TRBJ1-3; the D is unclear. CDR1 and CDR2 from the germline V gene are LNHDA and SQIVND (reference sequence). V dropped 4 bases and J dropped 2 bases, with 12 bases sitting between them. The CDR3 consists of 15 residues.

The chain combines TRBV12-5 with TRBJ1-4; weak D call: TRBD1 (5 bases). Between the trimmed V and J ends, which lost 7 bases and 10 bases, there was a span of 19 bases. The CDR3 length is 14 residues. CDR1 and CDR2 from the germline V gene are LGHNT and FRNRAP. The CDR3 loop reads CASASRRGEGKLFF. DNA of the CDR3: TGTGCTAGTGCTTCCCGAAGGGGCGAAGGAAAACTGTTTTTT.

This chain links TRBV4-3 with TRBJ2-5; 9 bases map to TRBD1. V was pared by 2 bases and J by 6 bases, with 13 bases of the junction left unmatched. The CDR3 contains 17 residues. CDR1 is LGHNA and CDR2 is YSLEER in the germline V gene. CDR3 sequence: CASSQHLETGGPKTQYF. The CDR3 nucleotides are TGCGCCAGCAGCCAACATTTAGAGACAGGGGGTCCGAAGACCCAGTACTTC.

The chain has TRBV18 and TRBJ1-3; 7 bases are shared with TRBD1. V shed 3 bases and J 0 bases; nucleotides not matched to a gene: 8. The CDR3 is 17 amino acids. Germline CDR1 reads KGHSH; CDR2 reads LQKENI. The CDR3 bases are TGTGCCAGCTCACCCTCCGACAGGGTGAGCTCTGGAAACACCATATATTTT. Translation gives CASSPSDRVSSGNTIYF.

The chain recombines TRBV5-1 with TRBJ2-1; the match to TRBD2 covers 12 bases. CDR3 length: 16 amino acids. CDR1 is SGHRS and CDR2 is YFSETQ in the germline V gene. V shed 4 bases and J 5 bases; nucleotides not matched to a gene: 7. The chain's CDR3 is CASSPTLAGGNNEQFF. The CDR3 DNA sequence: TGCGCCAGCAGCCCCACTCTAGCGGGAGGGAACAATGAGCAGTTCTTC.

The rearrangement links TRBV5-1 to TRBJ1-2; perhaps TRBD1 as D (6 bases). Germline CDR1 reads SGHRS; CDR2 reads YFSETQ. This CDR3 has 14 residues. Trimming shortened V by 1 base and J by 8 bases, and 15 bases separated the two germline ends. CDR3 bases: TGCGCCAGCAGCTTGCCAGGGGATTGGTGGGGCTACACCTTC. It translates to CASSLPGDWWGYTF.

This sequence joins TRBV19 and TRBJ1-2; TRBD1 matches at 9 bases. Germline CDR1 and CDR2: LNHDA and SQIVND (reference sequence). The CDR3 totals 14 residues. V dropped 7 bases and J dropped 6; count of bases not matched to a gene: 9. The CDR3 nucleotides read TGTGCCAGTATCCCACAGGGGGCGATGAATGGCTACACCTTC. Amino acid sequence: CASIPQGAMNGYTF. Full variable domain (missing parts from reference TRBV19 and TRBJ1-2): DGGITQSPKYLFRKEGQNVTLSCEQNLNHDAMYWYRQDPGQGLRLIYYSQIVNDFQKGDIAEGYSVSREKKESFPLTVTSAQKNPTAFYLCASIPQGAMNGYTFGSGTRLTVV.

V usage is TRBV28 and J usage is TRBJ1-5; 8 bases align to TRBD1. The V and J ends lost 2 bases and 1 base, in that order; junction bases with no gene match: 4. The germline gives CDR1 MDHEN, CDR2 SYDVKM. This CDR3 is built from 16 residues. The CDR3 region has the DNA TGTGCCAGCAGTTTAGTGCAGGGGGCGAGCAATCAGCCCCAGCATTTT. This translates into CASSLVQGASNQPQHF. Full variable domain (remainder filled in from reference TRBV28 and TRBJ1-5): DVKVTQSSRYLVKRTGEKVFLECVQDMDHENMFWYRQDPGLGLRLIYFSYDVKMKEKGDIPEGYSVSREKKERFSLILESASTNQTSMYLCASSLVQGASNQPQHFGDGTRLSIL.

The rearrangement joins TRBV5-6 to TRBJ2-3, with a possible D match to TRBD2 (7 bases). The V end was cut by 2 bases, the J end by 4 bases, with 14 bases between. The CDR3 runs 15 residues. The germline V gene has CDR1 SGHDT and CDR2 YYEEEE. The CDR3 DNA reads TGTGCCAGCAGCTTTTCGTCGGGGGGCGCAGATACGCAGTATTTT. Its protein is CASSFSSGGADTQYF.

This clone was found a few times. This chain uses TRBV9 with TRBJ2-1; 13 bases align to TRBD2. The CDR3 spans 15 residues. V gave up 5 bases and J gave up 2 bases; unmatched junction bases: 1. Germline V gene lookup returns CDR1 SGDLS and CDR2 YYNGEE. CDR3 nucleotide sequence: TGTGCCAGCAGTACTAGCGGGAGGGCCTACAATGAGCAGTTCTTC. Its protein product is CASSTSGRAYNEQFF. Based on the CDR3 plus reference TRBV9 and TRBJ2-1, the full variable domain is DSGVTQTPKHLITATGQRVTLRCSPRSGDLSVYWYQQSLDQGLQFLIQYYNGEERAKGNILERFSAQQFPDLHSELNLSSLELGDSALYFCASSTSGRAYNEQFFGPGTRLTVL.

This clone appeared once. The chain has TRBV2 and TRBJ1-2, with 8 bases identical to TRBD1. Germline CDR1 reads SNHLY; CDR2 reads FYNNEI. The junction had 12 bases not matched to a gene; V was cut back by 1 base and J by 8 bases. CDR3 length: 16 residues. The CDR3 protein is CASSEGRTGRNRGYTF. The CDR3 DNA reads as TGTGCCAGCAGTGAAGGAAGGACAGGGCGGAACCGGGGCTACACCTTC.

The V and J genes are TRBV27 and TRBJ1-6; D uncertain. CDR3 length equals 15 residues. With 2 bases removed from V and 4 bases from J, the gap between germline ends came to 9 bases. Germline V lookup: CDR1 MNHEY, CDR2 SMNVEV (reference sequence). The DNA of the CDR3 is TGTGCCAGCAGTTTAAGTACAACGTATAATTCACCCCTCCACTTT. It codes for CASSLSTTYNSPLHF.

The rearrangement joins TRBV5-4 to TRBJ2-7, with 15 positions matching TRBD2. The J segment lost 4 bases and the V segment lost 2 bases, leaving 1 base of the junction unmatched. Germline V gives CDR1 SGHNT, CDR2 YYREEE (reference sequence). The CDR3 has 15 amino acids. CDR3 nucleotides: TGTGCCAGCAGCTTAGGGACTAGCGGGAGGTACGAGCAGTACTTC. The encoded protein is CASSLGTSGRYEQYF. Full variable domain (rest looked up from reference TRBV5-4 and TRBJ2-7): ETGVTQSPTHLIKTRGQQVTLRCSSQSGHNTVSWYQQALGQGPQFIFQYYREEENGRGNFPPRFSGLQFPNYSSELNVNALELDDSALYLCASSLGTSGRYEQYFGPGTRLTVT.

This clone was picked up one time. The rearrangement uses TRBV9 and TRBJ2-1; D possibly corresponds to TRBD1 (5 bases). CDR3 length equals 12 residues. V was cut by 7 bases and J by 5 bases, with 10 bases left in between. Germline-derived CDR1 and CDR2 are SGDLS and YYNGEE. CDR3 DNA sequence: TGTGCCAGCGGGGCCAAGGACAATGAGCAGTTCTTC. Encoded protein: CASGAKDNEQFF.

This chain links TRBV7-3 with TRBJ2-6; maybe TRBD2 (5 bases). CDR3 size: 16 residues. CDR1 and CDR2 (germline): SGHTA, FQGTGA. V was cut by 4 bases and J by 0 bases, with 10 bases left in between. The CDR3 region is CASSSSRGSGANVLTF. The CDR3 DNA reads TGTGCCAGCAGCTCTAGCCGGGGCTCTGGGGCCAACGTCCTGACTTTC.

This clone was counted a single time. The chain has TRBV27 and TRBJ2-7; 7 bases fit TRBD1. Germline V lookup: CDR1 MNHEY, CDR2 SMNVEV (reference sequence). The ends lost 0 bases at V and 3 bases at J; junction bases unmatched: 8. The CDR3 spans 16 residues. The CDR3 DNA reads TGTGCCAGCAGTTTATCCCCTTTGAGGACAGGCTACGAGCAGTACTTC. It yields the protein CASSLSPLRTGYEQYF.

Points on this clone: At one end, the junction sequence differs from germline, possibly due to a read error. This chain joins TRBV6-1 and TRBJ1-5, with D tentatively TRBD1 (5 bases). This CDR3 has 18 amino acids. The V gene's germline CDR1 is MNHNS and CDR2 SASEGT. The CDR3 sequence: CASSEAGWGGTGNRPQHF. For the CDR3, the DNA is TGTGCCAGCAGTGAAGCCGGATGGGGGGGGACGGGAAATCGGCCCCAGCATTTT.

This rearrangement joins TRBV4-2 to TRBJ2-1; 7 bases line up with TRBD2. V was pared by 4 bases and J by 1 base, with 19 bases of the junction left unmatched. Germline values: CDR1 LGHNA, CDR2 YNFKEQ. This CDR3 region has 20 residues. The CDR3 reads CASSLRGDGRGPASYNEQFF. The CDR3 DNA is TGTGCCAGCAGCCTACGGGGGGACGGTCGGGGTCCAGCTTCCTACAATGAGCAGTTCTTC.

In its sample, this clone was seen a few times. CDR3 amino acids: CSVGARYPGELFF. CDR3 bases: TGCAGCGTTGGGGCCCGGTACCCCGGGGAGCTGTTTTTT. The rearrangement uses TRBV29-1 and TRBJ2-2; D gene ambiguous. The CDR3 runs 13 residues. Trimming shortened V by 4 bases and J by 6 bases, and 12 bases separated the two germline ends. Germline CDR1 and CDR2: SQVTM and ANQGSEA.

A single count supports this clone. The chain employs TRBV27 and TRBJ2-7; 9 positions agree with TRBD1. The V segment lost 6 bases and the J segment 0 bases; nucleotides outside the gene matches: 6. CDR1 and CDR2 from the germline V gene are MNHEY and SMNVEV (reference sequence). This CDR3 contains 15 residues. The CDR3 DNA is TGTGCCAGCAGATCGACAGGGGGTGACTCCTACGAGCAGTACTTC. Translated: CASRSTGGDSYEQYF.

This chain connects TRBV27 to TRBJ2-1; 9 bases line up with TRBD2. Germline CDR1 is MNHEY and CDR2 is SMNVEV (reference sequence). V lost 4 bases, J lost 8 bases, and 15 bases stayed unmatched. The CDR3 has 17 amino acids. This CDR3 reads CASSSRPLGTSFHEQFF. The CDR3 DNA reads as TGTGCCAGCAGTTCGCGTCCTCTCGGGACTAGCTTCCATGAGCAGTTCTTC.

The chain employs TRBV7-6 and TRBJ1-6; perhaps TRBD1 as D (5 bases). V gave up 5 bases and J gave up 10 bases, with 18 bases separating them. Germline V CDR1 and CDR2: SGHVS, FNYEAQ. CDR3 length: 15 amino acids. The CDR3 coding sequence is TGTGCCAGCAGCCCCGGGGGAGGGGTTGGCTCACCCCTCCACTTT. This codes for CASSPGGGVGSPLHF.

The chain recombines TRBV6-5 with TRBJ2-1, with 12 bases identical to TRBD2. The CDR3 is 15 amino acids. Germline CDR1 and CDR2: MNHEY and SVGAGI. V dropped 6 bases and J dropped 3; count of bases not matched to a gene: 3. The CDR3: CASRGLAGFYNEQFF. CDR3 bases: TGTGCCAGCAGGGGACTAGCGGGCTTCTACAATGAGCAGTTCTTC.

The chain has TRBV15 and TRBJ1-4; 7 bases agree with TRBD1. Germline V gene sequence: CDR1 LNHNV, CDR2 YYDKDF (reference sequence). The length of the CDR3 is 15 residues. Losses at the gene ends were 3 bases for V and 8 bases for J; bases not matched to a gene: 9. CDR3 DNA sequence: TGTGCCACCAGCAGGCAGACAGGGAGCCGGGAAAAACTGTTTTTT. This gives the protein CATSRQTGSREKLFF.

This clone was recorded once. The chain couples TRBV7-6 to TRBJ2-1; D is perhaps TRBD2 (5 bases). CDR1 and CDR2 (germline): SGHVS, FNYEAQ. Trimming shortened V by 6 bases and J by 7 bases, and 7 bases separated the two germline ends. The CDR3 loop spans 11 amino acids. The CDR3 spells CASRTSNEQFF. As DNA, the CDR3 is TGTGCCAGCAGAACTAGTAATGAGCAGTTCTTC.

CDR3 loop: CASTEISPAGLATDTQYF. CDR3 bases: TGTGCCAGCACCGAGATCTCCCCTGCGGGACTAGCAACAGATACGCAGTATTTT. The V gene is TRBV2, the J gene TRBJ2-3, with 9 bases matching TRBD2. Per germline, CDR1 SNHLY and CDR2 FYNNEI. The CDR3 is 18 amino acids. J was trimmed by 3 bases and V by 7 bases; bases with no gene match: 17.

This clone was recorded once. The chain couples TRBV12-1 to TRBJ2-7; TRBD2, the table's D call, lacks a check against the DNA. TRBV12-1 is flagged as a pseudogene. This CDR3 is built from 16 residues. The CDR3 here is CASSRVEGLDPYEQYF. CDR3 nucleotides: TGTGCCAGCAGCCGGGTGGAGGGACTAGATCCCTACGAGCAGTACTTC.

The rearrangement links TRBV5-4 to TRBJ2-2; TRBD1 might be the D (7 bases). This CDR3 has 17 amino acids. Trimming left V 2 bases short and J 5 bases short, with 19 bases between. Germline CDR1 is SGHNT and CDR2 is YYREEE (reference sequence). CDR3 residues: CASSLGAGQTLTGELFF. The CDR3 DNA reads TGTGCCAGCAGCTTAGGGGCGGGACAGACTCTTACCGGGGAGCTGTTTTTT.

The chain uses TRBV7-2 and TRBJ2-5; TRBD1 matches at 7 bases. Germline trimming cut 5 bases from V and 5 bases from J; bases unmatched to any gene: 14. CDR1 SGHTA and CDR2 FQGNSA come from the germline V gene. The CDR3 is 16 amino acids. The CDR3 region is CASSPPGQPYRETQYF. As DNA, the CDR3 is TGTGCCAGCAGCCCCCCGGGACAGCCTTATCGGGAGACCCAGTACTTC.

The chain recombines TRBV12-3 or TRBV12-4 with TRBJ1-5; D is unresolved. The CDR3 runs 13 residues. With 3 bases removed from V and 9 bases from J, the gap between germline ends came to 12 bases. The chain's CDR3 is CASSLGGEMPQHF. CDR3 nucleotide sequence: TGTGCCAGCAGTTTGGGCGGGGAAATGCCCCAGCATTTT.

A single count supports this clone. V gene TRBV5-1 combines with J gene TRBJ2-7; 7 nucleotides match TRBD1. The CDR3 length is 13 residues. The V gene end was trimmed by 3 bases and the J gene end by 5 bases; junction bases not matched to a gene: 5. CDR1 is SGHRS, CDR2 YFSETQ, per germline. The CDR3 here is CASSYRGPHEQYF. CDR3 in DNA: TGCGCCAGCAGCTACAGGGGTCCCCACGAGCAGTACTTC.